These 14 T cell receptor beta chains were sequenced from one sample in a study of low-dose radiotherapy and immunotherapy resistance in tumors. First-strand cDNA used TRAV- and TRBV-specific primers, covering alpha and beta chains. TCRs were amplified for 20 to 25 PCR cycles with a constant-region primer and V-primer adapter. TCRdb used MiXCR to reprocess the reads, holding one entry per CDR3 protein. The table shows 13,000 or so distinct CDR3 sequences, with 75% occurring only once. These receptor sequences come from a human donor with advanced metastatic prostate, ovarian, gallbladder or colorectal cancer (not recorded which). This table probably holds off-target reads from a library built for another chain.

This chain uses TRBV13 with TRBJ2-3; D is ambiguous. The CDR3 contains 14 residues. Germline V gene data show CDR1 as PRHDT and CDR2 as FYEKMQ (reference sequence). Trimming shortened V by 5 bases and J by 0 bases, and 9 bases separated the two germline ends. This CDR3 reads CASSPRTSTDTQYF. CDR3 bases: TGTGCCAGCAGCCCGAGGACCAGCACAGATACGCAGTATTTT.

This clonotype was seen only once. This sequence joins TRBV29-1 and TRBJ2-3, with 9 positions matching TRBD2. This CDR3 is built from 14 residues. Per germline, CDR1 SQVTM and CDR2 ANQGSEA. Germline trimming cut 4 bases from V and 5 bases from J; bases unmatched to any gene: 7. CDR3 bases: TGCAGCGTTGGTCGCGGGGGGGCGGAAGATACGCAGTATTTT. It codes for CSVGRGGAEDTQYF.

The chain has TRBV5-1 and TRBJ2-7, with TRBD1 identical over 10 bases. The ends lost 3 bases at V and 4 bases at J; junction bases unmatched: 10. Germline-derived CDR1 and CDR2 are SGHRS and YFSETQ. This CDR3 spans 16 amino acids. CDR3 DNA sequence: TGCGCCAGCAGCTACCTTCCCGGGACAGGGGAATACGAGCAGTACTTC. Translation gives CASSYLPGTGEYEQYF.

This chain uses TRBV29-1 with TRBJ2-4, with D perhaps matching TRBD2 (5 bases). Trimming pared 4 bases from V and 3 bases from J, leaving 13 bases between. CDR1 is SQVTM, CDR2 ANQGSEA, per germline. The CDR3 is made up of 14 amino acids. CDR3 sequence: CSVVGEGFKNIQYF. The DNA of the CDR3 is TGCAGCGTTGTGGGAGAGGGTTTCAAAAACATTCAGTACTTC.

This rearrangement joins TRBV18 to TRBJ2-3, with D perhaps TRBD2 (5 bases). V gave up 1 base and J gave up 4 bases, with 15 bases separating them. Germline V gene lookup returns CDR1 KGHSH and CDR2 LQKENI. The CDR3 loop spans 16 amino acids. CDR3 protein: CASSPLNILRADTQYF. The CDR3 coding sequence is TGTGCCAGCTCACCACTGAATATTTTGAGGGCAGATACGCAGTATTTT.

The CDR3 reads CASSMRGRQLAEAFF. The DNA of the CDR3 is TGTGCCAGCAGTATGCGCGGGCGGCAGCTGGCTGAAGCTTTCTTT. This chain uses TRBV7-3 with TRBJ1-1; D ambiguous. CDR3 length equals 15 residues. The V end was cut by 6 bases, the J end by 6 bases, with 20 bases between. Germline CDR1 is SGHTA and CDR2 is FQGTGA.

This chain connects TRBV19 to TRBJ1-5; D ambiguous. The germline V gene has CDR1 LNHDA and CDR2 SQIVND (reference sequence). V dropped 5 bases and J dropped 0 bases, with 14 bases sitting between them. The CDR3 is made up of 16 amino acids. For the CDR3, the DNA is TGTGCCAGTAGTGTTAGGCAGGCCTATAGCAATCAGCCCCAGCATTTT. This gives the protein CASSVRQAYSNQPQHF.

This chain links TRBV12-3 or TRBV12-4 with TRBJ1-2; tentative D call: TRBD1 (5 bases). This CDR3 contains 16 residues. Trimming left V 5 bases short and J 1 base short, with 17 bases between. In DNA form, the CDR3 reads TGTGCCAGCAGTCCGACTGACAGCGAAGATAACTATGGCTACACCTTC. This gives the protein CASSPTDSEDNYGYTF.

The chain carries TRBV6-5 and TRBJ2-5; tentative D call: TRBD2 (7 bases). Trimming removed 4 bases at V and 7 bases at J, with 13 bases between. Germline lookup yields CDR1 MNHEY and CDR2 SVGAGI. The CDR3 sequence is 13 residues long. DNA for the CDR3: TGTGCCAGCAGTTTGGCGGGGGCCGGGACCCAGTACTTC. Residues: CASSLAGAGTQYF.

The CDR3 coding sequence is TGTGCCAGCAGCCAAGAATCGTCGCGCGAGCAGTACTTC. This translates into CASSQESSREQYF. The V call is TRBV14, the J call TRBJ2-7; D gene unclear. V was clipped by 0 bases and J by 6 bases, with 9 bases between them. CDR1 is SGHDN, CDR2 FVKESK, per germline. The CDR3 loop spans 13 amino acids. Looking up the rest from reference TRBV14 and TRBJ2-7 gives the full variable domain: EAGVTQFPSHSVIEKGQTVTLRCDPISGHDNLYWYRRVMGKEIKFLLHFVKESKQDESGMPNNRFLAERTGGTYSTLKVQPAELEDSGVYFCASSQESSREQYFGPGTRLTVT.

In this sample, this clonotype turned up once. This sequence joins TRBV11-2 and TRBJ1-2; D gene uncertain. The CDR3 spans 13 residues. The V and J ends lost 5 bases and 7 bases respectively, with 14 bases between them. The germline CDR1 and CDR2 sequences are SGHAT and FQNNGV. CDR3 loop: CASSPSPDAGYTF. CDR3 DNA: TGTGCCAGCAGCCCCTCCCCCGATGCTGGCTACACCTTC.

V and J are TRBV29-1 and TRBJ2-5; 7 bases match TRBD2. This CDR3 spans 13 amino acids. Germline CDR1 reads SQVTM; CDR2 reads ANQGSEA. After removal of 8 bases from V and 1 base from J, the junction contained 7 bases not matched to a gene. The CDR3 sequence is CSIRLAGQETQYF. CDR3 DNA sequence: TGCAGCATTCGGTTAGCGGGCCAAGAGACCCAGTACTTC.

CDR3 DNA sequence: TGTGCCAGCAGCGTGACCCTCTCTGGGGCCAACGTCCTGACTTTC. Its protein is CASSVTLSGANVLTF. The V and J genes are TRBV6-6 and TRBJ2-6, with D uncertain. There are 15 residues in the CDR3. Germline CDR1 and CDR2: MNHNY and SVGAGI (reference sequence). Between the trimmed V and J ends, which lost 6 bases and 0 bases, there was a span of 9 bases.

This chain joins TRBV19 and TRBJ2-7; the D gene is possibly TRBD1 (7 bases). In germline, CDR1 is LNHDA, CDR2 SQIVND (reference sequence). The CDR3 is made up of 16 amino acids. V was clipped by 3 bases and J by 2 bases, with 17 bases between them. CDR3 coding DNA: TGTGCCAGTAGTATTCGTACAGGGGCGGGAACCTACGAGCAGTACTTC. Residues: CASSIRTGAGTYEQYF.